This TCR beta chain was recovered during a study of T-cell reconstitution after alpha-beta-depleted transplantation in children. V was shortened by 3 bases and J by 2 bases, with 5 bases between the two germline ends. The CDR3 extends over 13 amino acids. The germline V gene encodes CDR1 LGHNA and CDR2 YSLEER. The TCRbeta library was prepared with unique molecular identifiers. MiXCR was run by TCRdb on the PCR reads, yielding one entry per CDR3 protein. This repertoire shows approximately 240,000 distinct CDR3 sequences, 11% found once; its top ten account for 28%. This clonotype was recorded at least ten times. Its antigen remains unknown. General study points: It was newly produced T cells that mostly accounted for T-cell counts and diversity one year after transplant. It was surviving recipient T cells and thymic progenitors that gave some patients high TCRbeta diversity at day 60.

The chain couples TRBV4-3 to TRBJ2-1; D is uncertain. The sequence came from a child younger than two with acute myeloid leukemia, due to receive a stem cell transplant. Material: PBMCs, obtained before TCRalphabeta/CD19-depleted stem cell transplant. CDR3 loop: CASSHDTYNEQFF. Written as DNA, the CDR3 is TGCGCCAGCAGCCATGACACCTACAATGAGCAGTTCTTC.